Following are 9 T cell receptor beta chains from one sample sequenced in a study of PD-L1 blockade in urothelial cancer. Generated by immunoSEQ multiplex PCR, the TCRdb table keeps only in-frame clones and is missing some. Altogether roughly 130,000 clones are present, 84% being singletons, with the ten largest covering 3.2%. As for time point: pretreatment peripheral blood. The input for sequencing was PBMCs, taken around atezolizumab (anti-PD-L1) treatment. The origin of the receptors is a man between 45 and 60 years old with urothelial cancer.

The chain recombines TRBV6-6 with TRBJ1-2; 7 positions match TRBD1. V was clipped by 6 bases and J by 6 bases; unmatched bases: 10. This CDR3 has 14 residues. Germline CDR1 reads MNHNY; CDR2 reads SVGAGI (reference sequence). The CDR3 sequence is CASSGRQGEDGYTF. The CDR3 DNA is TGTGCCAGCAGCGGGCGACAGGGTGAGGATGGCTACACCTTC.

This chain joins TRBV2 and TRBJ2-5; 12 bases map to TRBD1. The junction had 4 bases not matched to a gene; V was cut back by 6 bases and J by 2 bases. Germline CDR1 reads SNHLY; CDR2 reads FYNNEI. The CDR3 runs 15 residues. The chain's CDR3 is CASRGQGARQETQYF. In DNA form, the CDR3 reads TGTGCCAGCAGGGGACAGGGGGCAAGGCAAGAGACCCAGTACTTC. The full variable domain, in which reference TRBV2 and TRBJ2-5 provide the parts outside the CDR3, is EPEVTQTPSHQVTQMGQEVILRCVPISNHLYFYWYRQILGQKVEFLVSFYNNEISEKSEIFDDQFSVERPDGSNFTLKIRSTKLEDSAMYFCASRGQGARQETQYFGPGTRLLVL.

The chain couples TRBV6-1 to TRBJ2-1; D perhaps matches TRBD2 (6 bases). The CDR3 spans 13 residues. V was trimmed by 5 bases and J by 3 bases, leaving 8 bases between them. Germline V gives CDR1 MNHNS, CDR2 SASEGT. CDR3 in amino acids: CASSLDYYNEQFF. CDR3 in DNA: TGTGCCAGCAGTTTGGACTACTACAATGAGCAGTTCTTC.

This clone occurred once. The chain has TRBV2 and TRBJ1-2; D is perhaps TRBD1 (5 bases). The CDR3 loop spans 13 amino acids. The V gene's germline CDR1 is SNHLY and CDR2 FYNNEI. V lost 6 bases and J lost 2, with 10 bases in between. The DNA of the CDR3 is TGTGCCAGCAGGGATACAGGAAACTATGGCTACACCTTC. Protein sequence: CASRDTGNYGYTF. The variable domain in full, completed from reference TRBV2 and TRBJ1-2, reads EPEVTQTPSHQVTQMGQEVILRCVPISNHLYFYWYRQILGQKVEFLVSFYNNEISEKSEIFDDQFSVERPDGSNFTLKIRSTKLEDSAMYFCASRDTGNYGYTFGSGTRLTVV.

The J gene is TRBJ2-1, the V gene TRBV5-1, with 8 bases that match TRBD2. With V trimmed by 3 bases and J by 9 bases, 14 bases remained unmatched. The CDR3 is 16 amino acids. Germline V gene sequence: CDR1 SGHRS, CDR2 YFSETQ. CDR3 residues: CASSWGRQTSDPEQFF. The DNA of the CDR3 is TGCGCCAGCAGCTGGGGCCGCCAGACTAGCGATCCTGAGCAGTTCTTC.

The J gene is TRBJ1-2, the V gene TRBV30; 7 nucleotides agree with TRBD1. The CDR3 contains 16 residues. The germline gives CDR1 GTSNPN, CDR2 SVGIG (reference sequence). V lost 3 bases and J lost 2; bases outside the gene matches: 12. The CDR3 bases are TGTGCCTGGAGCATTACAGGGGCATGGTCGAACTATGGCTACACCTTC. Translating gives CAWSITGAWSNYGYTF.

The V call is TRBV6-1, the J call TRBJ2-5, with D perhaps TRBD2 (6 bases). The CDR3 is 13 residues long. Germline lookup yields CDR1 MNHNS and CDR2 SASEGT. V gave up 7 bases and J gave up 6 bases, with 15 bases separating them. CDR3 region: CASMSVGGKTQYF. CDR3 DNA sequence: TGTGCCAGCATGTCGGTTGGAGGGAAGACCCAGTACTTC.

This clone has just a few counts. The chain links TRBV7-2 to TRBJ2-7; 8 bases align to TRBD2. The CDR3 length is 16 residues. With 1 base clipped from V and 7 bases from J, the junction kept 12 bases outside the gene matches. The germline V gene encodes CDR1 SGHTA and CDR2 FQGNSA. The CDR3: CASSLDGTGGALEQYF. In DNA, the CDR3 is TGTGCCAGCAGCTTAGATGGGACGGGAGGGGCTTTGGAGCAGTACTTC.

The J gene is TRBJ2-5, the V gene TRBV18; tentative D call: TRBD1 (6 bases). Germline assignment: CDR1 KGHSH and CDR2 LQKENI. V was cut by 5 bases and J by 5 bases, with 15 bases left in between. This CDR3 contains 14 residues. CDR3 loop: CASSGDTHGETQYF. CDR3 nucleotides: TGTGCCAGCTCAGGGGACACCCATGGGGAGACCCAGTACTTC.